This T cell receptor (beta chain) was retrieved from a study of metastatic and nonmetastatic thyroid tumors. Study-level points and caveats: Across blood and tumor, TCR beta diversity in malignant thyroid tumors was reportedly significantly higher than in benign nodules.

MiXCR was used by TCRdb to re-call the PCR reads. This sample has tens of thousands of clones; approximately 22% occur once, and the top ten carry roughly 4.5%. About this clone: Its antigen is undetermined. An end of the junction does not agree with germline; a read error may underlie this.

Germline V gives CDR1 MNHNS, CDR2 SASEGT. The CDR3 length is 14 residues. Every patient was untreated before thyroid surgery. This TCR was recovered from a female donor with papillary thyroid cancer or a benign thyroid nodule (not recorded which). Some clones in this sample may be carry-over from other donors' samples. Specimen: adjacent normal tissue. This chain joins TRBV6-1 and TRBJ1-5; no clear D gene. The CDR3 sequence: CAGSELESNQPQHF. The DNA for the CDR3 is TGTGCCGGCAGTGAATTGGAGAGCAATCAGCCCCAACATTTT.